This record covers a single TCR beta chain. The antigen it recognizes is unknown. No qualities accompany the bases; no much larger clone lies one base away. This sample was included in a study of blood T cells in healthy people across ages (dated by TCRdb to 2013 to 2016). Study-level background: In model experiments, template switching captured about one uniquely barcoded TCR beta cDNA molecule for every two T cells. To track age-related changes in TCR beta repertoire diversity, the study relied on deep sequencing normalized with unique cDNA molecular identifiers. Donors were grouped into four age groups: young (average roughly 17 years), middle-aged (39), aged (approximately 67) and long-lived (about 82). To avoid experimental bias, donors of different ages were randomly spread across the sequencing lanes. Using the same blood draw, the study looked at two additional independent replicas of 1 million unique cDNA reads for two donors, one aged 18 to 30 and the other aged 80 or older. Paper-wide results and their limitations: Observed TCR beta diversity per million T cells fell roughly linearly with age, and a significant reduction was already apparent by age roughly 40. Since profiling was done on bulk unsorted PBMCs, naive and antigen-experienced compartments could not be conclusively compared. Compared with the aged group, the long-lived group had more naive CD4+ T cells, fewer expanded clones and increased TCR diversity, a pattern suggesting age selection. Total diversity estimates from one million sequenced T cells were considered lower bounds and underestimates. Donor CMV infection status was unknown, potentially confounding age-related changes in expanded clonotypes. A strong correlation was found between observed TCR beta diversity and the percentage of naive T cells measured by flow cytometry.

The donors were roughly 40 Caucasian individuals from Russia, aged roughly 6 to 90 years, who were systemically healthy. Approximately 9.3 milliliters of peripheral blood were drawn from each donor into EDTA-treated Vacutainer tubes. PBMCs were isolated by Ficoll-Paque density-gradient centrifugation, with at least 6 million obtained per sample. Trizol reagent was used to extract total RNA from the PBMCs, yielding at least 6 micrograms per sample. The percentages of naive CD45RAhigh/CD27high T cells were determined by flow cytometry on a PBMC aliquot from every donor. Library creation used 5' RACE. Sequenced using an Illumina HiSeq 2500. The second PCR ran for about 7 to 11 cycles and used a J-beta primer mix along with a sample-barcoded 5' primer. A template-switch 5' adaptor carrying 12 random nucleotides introduced a unique molecular identifier onto each TCR beta cDNA molecule. At least 2.5 million CDR3-containing paired-end reads were obtained from each sample. All of the RNA was converted into first-strand cDNA using the Mint cDNA synthesis kit, with a TRBC-specific oligonucleotide serving as the primer. All cDNA was treated with uracil-DNA glycosylase and then went through a first 18-cycle PCR with the universal primers M1SS and BC2_uni_R. The paper's processing steps were these. For normalization, 1 million high-quality reads, each with a distinct molecular identifier, were randomly selected from each sample. Instead of being binned into consensus sequences, reads that shared molecular identifiers were thrown out. CDR3 identification, clonotype clustering and error correction used MiTCR with a Q25 quality threshold and the strictest error-elimination algorithm. A nonparametric unseen species model with Euler transformation was used to estimate lower-bound total TCR beta diversity. Through fastp at Q25 and MiXCR, TCRdb rebuilt clones from the public reads, retaining in-frame beta chains. Records with the same CDR3 protein are collapsed into one entry carrying the most frequent genes and DNA. What appears here as the V and J calls and clone size reflects TCRdb's work, not the paper's. The sample has approximately 800,000 distinct CDR3 sequences on record, approximately 59% of them singletons. The ten largest clonotypes hold 25% to 35% of the sample.

The germline V end is reduced by 3 bases and the J end by 5 bases; junction bases left unmatched: 4. Looking up the germline V gene yields CDR1 LGHNA and CDR2 YNFKEQ. Including the terminal cysteine and phenylalanine, the CDR3 comprises 16 residues. Left in the record is the CDR3 DNA by itself, 48 bases read in frame from the first base. The rearranged segments are TRBV4-2 and TRBJ2-1, with 13 bases matching TRBD2. Sequences were obtained from blood. This clonotype was sampled from a man under 40 in good health. The DNA is TGTGCCAGCAGCCACGACGGACTAGCGGGGGACAATGAGCAGTTCTTC. Its protein reads: CASSHDGLAGDNEQFF.